The TCR beta chain under discussion was sequenced for a study of OX40 agonist ivuxolimab in advanced cancers. Regarding the complete study: Ivuxolimab, which targeted the costimulatory receptor OX40 (CD134), was an agonistic, fully human IgG2 monoclonal antibody. Intravenous ivuxolimab was administered to patients every 2 weeks at six dose levels: 0.01, 0.1, 0.3, 1.5, 3 and 10 mg/kg. Of the approximately 50 patients in dose escalation, some 19 had hepatocellular carcinoma, some 15 had melanoma, 9 had renal cell carcinoma and 9 had head and neck cancer. A male proportion of under 85% and a mean age of approximately 62 years, ranging from about 20 to 79, were recorded for the dose-escalation cohort. Prior anti-PD-1, anti-PD-L1 or anti-CTLA-4 therapy was permitted, and checkpoint inhibitors had been received by 30% to 40% of dose-escalation patients. Three dose-escalation patients achieved partial responses, one with hepatocellular carcinoma and two with cutaneous melanoma. Peripheral TCRbeta sequencing aimed to test whether ivuxolimab altered TCR sequence diversity and caused clonal T-cell expansion. The paper covers the monotherapy dose-escalation part of the phase I ivuxolimab trial, which included N of about 50 patients.

In the case of this clone: Its antigen has not been determined. Qualities for individual bases were not recorded, and no much larger clone is one base off.

Patients with a history of autoimmune disease or receiving systemic immunosuppression were excluded from the trial. Peripheral blood for TCR sequencing was collected from all dose cohorts at baseline, on cycle 4 day 1, and on cycle 7 day 1. Samples were obtained from an open-label, multicenter, first-in-human phase I dose-escalation trial of ivuxolimab. Adults with locally advanced or metastatic melanoma, renal cell carcinoma, hepatocellular carcinoma or head and neck squamous cell carcinoma were enrolled in the trial. Before TCR sequencing, CD4+ T cells and CD8+ T cells from peripheral blood were sorted into separate populations. Genomic DNA was extracted from sorted cells for sequencing of the TCRbeta CDR3 region. The immunoSEQ Assay was used to sequence the TCRbeta CDR3 regions. This immuneACCESS table, as held by TCRdb, lists in-frame sequences with V and J called but not all clones. Of the missing ones, under half trace to an unresolved V gene in checked studies; the others have no known cause. The sample profile shows just over 95,000 clones; 90% of them were found once. The ten largest clonotypes hold more than 0.15% of the sample.

Between the V and J ends, shortened by 1 base and 0 bases respectively, the junction contains 8 bases. The CDR3 holds 15 amino acids from the cysteine to the phenylalanine. Only the CDR3 part of the read is kept: 45 bases, read in frame from the first base. The germline V gene supplies CDR1 SGHDT and CDR2 YYEEEE. Study-wide conclusions, independent of this receptor: At doses of 0.1 to 3.0 mg/kg, clonal expansion of both CD4+ and CD8+ T cells in blood was seen between baseline and week 6. Low levels of normalized T-cell clonal expansion were also seen in some patients who did not respond. On average, CD8+ T cells showed more expanded clones than CD4+ T cells after ivuxolimab. The antigen specificity of the peripheral T cells that underwent clonal expansion was not determined. In the 0.1-3.0 mg/kg groups, partial responders were among the patients with the lowest normalized peripheral clonal expansion, particularly in CD8+ T cells.

The V and J segments used are TRBV5-6 and TRBJ1-3, with TRBD1 as a weak D call on 5 bases. This sample comprised CD4+ or CD8+ T cells sorted from blood, obtained in a trial of the OX40 agonist ivuxolimab. This clonotype was sampled from an adult with an advanced solid tumor such as melanoma, head and neck, liver or kidney cancer. The DNA is as follows: TGTGCCAGCAGCTTGAGGGGCTACTCTGGAAACACCATATATTTT. Its protein is CASSLRGYSGNTIYF.